This TCR beta chain derives from a study of PD-1 blockade in mismatch repair-deficient tumors. Overall study context: All were previously treated, progressing patients with about 12 mismatch repair-deficient cancer types.

Notes on this clone: Antigen specificity is unknown.

TCRdb's table, derived via immunoSEQ multiplex PCR, lists solely in-frame clones and lacks some. There are around 40,000 clones in the sample; 79% occur only once, and roughly 22% lies in the top ten. Points from the study as a whole: Tumor-resident clones, often absent from pretreatment blood, expanded after pembrolizumab and then contracted.

TCR sequencing covered three patients who responded to pembrolizumab. V gave up 4 bases and J gave up 1 base, with 16 bases separating them. The CDR3 consists of 16 residues. CDR1 and CDR2 from the germline V gene are SGDLS and YYNGEE. The chain has TRBV9 and TRBJ2-3; D assignment may be TRBD1 or TRBD2 (6 bases each). This material consisted of peripheral blood, taken 4 weeks after starting pembrolizumab. The sequence came from an adult with mismatch repair-deficient cancer. The CDR3, as DNA: TGTGCCAGCAGCTTCAAGAGGGGGGAGGGCACAGATACGCAGTATTTT. It encodes CASSFKRGEGTDTQYF. The whole variable domain, filled in from reference TRBV9 and TRBJ2-3, reads DSGVTQTPKHLITATGQRVTLRCSPRSGDLSVYWYQQSLDQGLQFLIQYYNGEERAKGNILERFSAQQFPDLHSELNLSSLELGDSALYFCASSFKRGEGTDTQYFGPGTRLTVL.